This is a list of T cell receptor beta chains from one sample in a study of cytomegalovirus exposure and HLA in healthy donors. Method: immunoSEQ multiplex PCR; TCRdb's copy keeps in-frame clones and lacks some. The table includes 200,000 to 250,000 clones, 87% detected once. The sample taken for sequencing was PBMCs. The receptors originated from a woman between 18 and 30 years old in good health and CMV-seropositive. CDR3s include the opening cysteine and the closing phenylalanine or tryptophan. A D gene is named only where the DNA matches it firmly. Rows give clone size only sometimes, using once, few, many, or a class for an expanded clone.

V	D	size	J	DNA	CDR3
TRBV7-9	TRBD2	.	TRBJ2-1	TGTGCCAGCAGCTTACCCCAGGGACTAGCGGGAGTCGGGAATGAGCAGTTCTTC	CASSLPQGLAGVGNEQFF
TRBV10-3	TRBD1	.	TRBJ2-7	TGTGCCATCAGTGACGCGACAGGGGAATACGAGCAGTACTTC	CAISDATGEYEQYF
TRBV2	.	.	TRBJ1-5	TGTGCCAGCAGTGACAGGGGCCCGAGGAATCAGCCCCAGCATTTT	CASSDRGPRNQPQHF
TRBV18	.	.	TRBJ2-7	TGTGCCAGCTCACTGGGACTGGAGTCGCCCTACGAGCAGTACTTC	CASSLGLESPYEQYF
TRBV5-6	.	.	TRBJ1-2	TGTGCCAGCAGCTTGGCCGCTTCAGATGGCTACACCTTC	CASSLAASDGYTF
TRBV5-1	TRBD1	.	TRBJ2-1	TGCGCCAGCAGTTCCGGGACAGAGAGCAATGAGCAGTTCTTC	CASSSGTESNEQFF
TRBV27	.	.	TRBJ1-1	TGTGCCAGCAGATTGCCGGGGAACACTGAAGCTTTCTTT	CASRLPGNTEAFF
TRBV4-1	TRBD2	.	TRBJ2-5	TGCGCCAGCAGCCGCCTAGCGGGAGGGCGCGAGACCCAGTACTTC	CASSRLAGGRETQYF
TRBV6-4	.	.	TRBJ2-2	TGTGCCAGCAGTGAGCGGGTCTCCGGGGAGCTGTTTTTT	CASSERVSGELFF
TRBV28	.	.	TRBJ2-5	TGTGCCAGCAGTTCGCGTAGATGGGGGCCTAAAGAGACCCAGTACTTC	CASSSRRWGPKETQYF
TRBV9	TRBD2	.	TRBJ2-1	TGTGCCAGCAGCGAGGGACTAGCGGGAGGCAATGAGCAGTTCTTC	CASSEGLAGGNEQFF
TRBV4-2	TRBD1	few	TRBJ1-5	TGTGCCAGCAGCCAAGTGGGACAGGGGAGTCAGCCCCAGCATTTT	CASSQVGQGSQPQHF
TRBV15	.	.	TRBJ2-2	TGTGCCACCAGCAGAGATGAGATCGCCGGGGAGCTGTTTTTT	CATSRDEIAGELFF
TRBV18	TRBD2	.	TRBJ2-6	TGTGCCAGCTCACCACGAGCGGGAGCCGCTTCTGGGGCCAACGTCCTGACTTTC	CASSPRAGAASGANVLTF